This T cell receptor beta chain was recovered during a study of cytomegalovirus exposure and HLA in healthy donors. At the level of the study: From approximately 170 million T cells, an earlier analysis saw approximately 110 million unique TCR beta sequences.

On this clone itself: No antigen is known for it.

V trimming: 0 bases; J trimming: 5 bases; junction bases outside the gene matches: 5. This CDR3 is built from 15 residues. Germline-derived CDR1 and CDR2 are SGHRS and YFSETQ. General study findings and limits: Follow-up analysis seemed to connect common viral pathogens with several of the most significant clusters identified. A later analysis associated 16,000 or so TCR beta sequences with HLA alleles at a 0.05 false discovery rate. In vitro confirmation showed a few CMV-associated chains to be CMV antigen specific.

The PCR had 60 Vbeta and 13 Jbeta primers. Repertoires were generated with immunoSEQ multiplex PCR, while TCRdb's copy carries only in-frame clones and drops some. The table has some 77,000 clones, 80% seen once. V and J are TRBV5-1 and TRBJ2-7; 10 bases agree with TRBD2. This receptor was obtained from a woman between 45 and 65 years old in good health and CMV-seropositive. The sample consisted of PBMCs. CDR3 sequence: CASSLAGLAGDEQYF. The DNA for the CDR3 is TGCGCCAGCAGCTTGGCCGGCCTAGCGGGGGACGAGCAGTACTTC.